This record covers a single T cell receptor (beta chain). This specimen belongs to a study of blood T cell repertoires in COVID-19. Study as a whole: The cDNA or gDNA used as material had been derived from T cells, B-cell-depleted T cells, or PBMCs.

TCRdb's table, derived via immunoSEQ multiplex PCR, lists solely in-frame clones and lacks some. This table has about 62,000 clones, roughly 90% appearing once. Germline-derived CDR1 and CDR2 are MGHRA and YSYEKL. CDR3 length equals 16 residues. Losses at the gene ends were 1 base for V and 7 bases for J; bases not matched to a gene: 10. The J gene is TRBJ2-3, the V gene TRBV4-1; 8 bases match TRBD1. The TCR was taken from a woman of 80 years or more with acute or convalescent COVID-19. Sequenced material: peripheral blood. Written as DNA, the CDR3 is TGCGCCAGCAGCCAAGCTGGAGGACAGGGTGGATATACGCAGTATTTT. The encoded protein is CASSQAGGQGGYTQYF.